The 31 T cell receptor beta chains presented below share a single source sample, sequenced in a study of T cells in Graves' hyperthyroidism and ophthalmopathy (dated by TCRdb to about 2019). Library preparation used multiplex PCR. Sequencing used an Illumina HiSeq 2000. The TCR beta CDR3 regions were amplified from the RNA transcripts. For the first round of RT-PCR on the TCR CDR3, the HTBI primer set was used together with the Qiagen OneStep RT-PCR kit. TCRdb reanalyzed the raw reads on its own, using fastp at Q25 for trimming and MiXCR for clone calling, and kept in-frame beta chains. Each entry merges the rows of one CDR3 protein and shows their most common DNA and genes. The sample profile shows 700,000 or so distinct CDR3 sequences; 16% of them were found once. The leading ten clones occupy around 7.7% of the sample. The sequencing sample was made of blood. These receptors were taken from a man aged 18 to 35 with Graves' hyperthyroidism.

Details on this clonotype: Sequence at one end of the junction differs from germline and may be a read error. The chain recombines TRBV7-9 with TRBJ2-1, with 8 bases identical to TRBD2. The germline CDR1 and CDR2 sequences are SEHNR and FQNEAQ (reference sequence). CDR3 length: 16 amino acids. CDR3 bases: TGTGCCAGCAGTTTAGGGTCCGCAGCGGGAGTGGATGAGCAGTTCTTC. Amino acid sequence: CASSLGSAAGVDEQFF.

This clonotype was seen repeatedly, ten times or more. CDR3 amino acids: CASSGGRGRIQPQHF. Written as DNA, the CDR3 is TGTGCCAGCAGTGGGGGCAGGGGGCGCATTCAGCCCCAGCATTTT. The rearrangement links TRBV2 to TRBJ1-5; 8 bases match TRBD1. The CDR3 is made up of 15 amino acids. Germline assignment: CDR1 SNHLY and CDR2 FYNNEI. V lost 4 bases and J lost 6; bases outside the gene matches: 8.

This clonotype was seen at least ten times. This chain connects TRBV28 to TRBJ2-7; D might be TRBD1 or TRBD2, each matching 6 bases. Trimming left V 3 bases short and J 2 bases short, with 20 bases between. Germline V gene data show CDR1 as MDHEN and CDR2 as SYDVKM. This CDR3 spans 17 amino acids. The CDR3 is CASSFSAGHQPAYEQYF. CDR3 nucleotides: TGTGCCAGCAGTTTTTCCGCGGGACACCAACCGGCCTACGAGCAGTACTTC.

The CDR3 reads CAWSFSLGGGYTF. CDR3 DNA: TGTGCCTGGAGTTTTAGCCTTGGGGGAGGCTACACCTTC. The genes are TRBV30 and TRBJ1-2, with D perhaps matching TRBD1 (5 bases). The ends were cut back, 2 bases at V and 8 bases at J, with 15 bases in the middle. Germline CDR1 GTSNPN, CDR2 SVGIG (reference sequence). The CDR3 runs to 13 residues.

As DNA, the CDR3 is TGTGCCATCAGTCCCAGGGGAGGTCTAGAGACCCAGTACTTC. Its protein is CAISPRGGLETQYF. V and J are TRBV10-3 and TRBJ2-5; tentatively, D is TRBD1 or TRBD2 (6 bases each). Between the trimmed V and J ends, which lost 5 bases and 4 bases, there was a span of 14 bases. Germline-derived CDR1 and CDR2 are ENHRY and SYGVKD. This CDR3 has 14 residues.

Many counts were recorded for this clonotype. The chain links TRBV18 to TRBJ2-7; the D gene is possibly TRBD2 (5 bases). The length of the CDR3 is 15 residues. The ends were cut back, 3 bases at V and 2 bases at J, with 14 bases in the middle. CDR1 is KGHSH and CDR2 is LQKENI in the germline V gene. The DNA of the CDR3 is TGTGCCAGCTCACCGCCGGGCCGAGGGACCTACGAGCAGTACTTC. It encodes CASSPPGRGTYEQYF.

This clonotype was recorded at least ten times. This chain uses TRBV28 with TRBJ1-5, with 9 bases aligning to TRBD1. Trimming removed 5 bases from V and 2 bases from J; junction bases left unmatched: 4. Germline-derived CDR1 and CDR2 are MDHEN and SYDVKM. The CDR3 is 15 amino acids. CDR3 in amino acids: CASSLWDRGNQPQHF. CDR3 in DNA: TGTGCCAGCAGTCTCTGGGACAGGGGCAATCAGCCCCAGCATTTT. The variable domain in full, with the rest retrieved from reference TRBV28 and TRBJ1-5, is DVKVTQSSRYLVKRTGEKVFLECVQDMDHENMFWYRQDPGLGLRLIYFSYDVKMKEKGDIPEGYSVSREKKERFSLILESASTNQTSMYLCASSLWDRGNQPQHFGDGTRLSIL.

The CDR3 spells CASSFSGRTGELFF. The CDR3 DNA reads as TGTGCCAGCAGTTTTAGCGGGAGAACCGGGGAGCTGTTTTTT. The chain is built from TRBV6-2 or TRBV6-3 and TRBJ2-2; 9 bases are a match to TRBD2. Unmatched junction bases numbered 2, after V lost 4 bases and J lost 5 bases. CDR1 and CDR2 from the germline V gene are MNHEY and SVGEGT. The CDR3 is 14 amino acids.

This clonotype was counted at least ten times. The chain has TRBV6-1 and TRBJ1-1; a possible D gene is TRBD1 (5 bases). The CDR3 has 13 amino acids. Trimming pared 6 bases from V and 4 bases from J, leaving 12 bases between. Germline V gene lookup returns CDR1 MNHNS and CDR2 SASEGT. CDR3 coding DNA: TGTGCCAGCAGGTCAGGGTGGACCACTGAAGCTTTCTTT. This translates into CASRSGWTTEAFF.

The CDR3 loop is CASSLEPDRGPNNEQFF. CDR3 DNA sequence: TGTGCCAGCAGCTTAGAGCCGGACAGGGGGCCCAACAATGAGCAGTTCTTC. V and J are TRBV7-2 and TRBJ2-1; 11 bases fit TRBD1. The V gene end was trimmed by 1 base and the J gene end by 5 bases; junction bases not matched to a gene: 7. The CDR3 has 17 residues. Germline loops: CDR1 SGHTA, CDR2 FQGNSA.

In this sample, this clonotype turned up many times. The J gene is TRBJ2-1, the V gene TRBV6-1, with D possibly being TRBD1 or TRBD2 (5 bases each). CDR1 MNHNS and CDR2 SASEGT come from the germline V gene. V was shortened by 3 bases and J by 7 bases, with 13 bases between the two germline ends. The CDR3 sequence is 14 residues long. CDR3 in DNA: TGTGCCAGCAGTGAGATCAGGGACGGGAATGAGCAGTTCTTC. Residues: CASSEIRDGNEQFF.

The gene calls are TRBV28 and TRBJ2-4; no definite D call. V was clipped by 10 bases and J by 3 bases, with 13 bases between them. The CDR3 extends over 13 amino acids. Germline V lookup: CDR1 MDHEN, CDR2 SYDVKM. In DNA form, the CDR3 reads TGTGCCACCCGGTCACGAGGCAAAAACATTCAGTACTTC. Translating it yields CATRSRGKNIQYF.

The chain employs TRBV4-3 and TRBJ2-7; possible D gene TRBD2, 6 bases. V was pared by 1 base and J by 0 bases, with 13 bases between. The CDR3 covers 16 residues. The V gene's germline CDR1 is LGHNA and CDR2 YSLEER. This CDR3 reads CASSQVGGVSSYEQYF. The CDR3 region has the DNA TGCGCCAGCAGCCAAGTGGGGGGTGTGAGCTCCTACGAGCAGTACTTC.

This clonotype was counted a few times. The chain is built from TRBV27 and TRBJ2-7; 10 nucleotides align to TRBD2. Trimming took 5 bases from V and 6 from J; bases not matched to a gene: 7. Germline values: CDR1 MNHEY, CDR2 SMNVEV (reference sequence). The CDR3 is 14 residues long. In DNA form, the CDR3 reads TGTGCCAGCAGTACCCTAGCGGGGGCCGGCGAGCAGTACTTC. Its translation is CASSTLAGAGEQYF.

This clonotype has at least ten counts. The chain couples TRBV11-3 to TRBJ2-7, with 8 positions matching TRBD2. CDR1 is SGHNT and CDR2 is YENEEA in the germline V gene. Trimming removed 4 bases from V and 4 bases from J; junction bases left unmatched: 9. This CDR3 region has 15 residues. In DNA form, the CDR3 reads TGTGCCAGCAGCTCCCGGTTTAGCGGGAAGTACGAGCAGTACTTC. Its protein product is CASSSRFSGKYEQYF.

This clonotype was recorded at least ten times. The chain couples TRBV20-1 to TRBJ2-7; 11 bases agree with TRBD2. Germline CDR1 is DFQATT and CDR2 is SNEGSKA (reference sequence). V was pared by 2 bases and J by 3 bases, with 6 bases of the junction left unmatched. CDR3 length equals 15 residues. The CDR3 sequence: CSARKLAGDYYEQYF. CDR3 nucleotide sequence: TGCAGTGCTAGAAAACTAGCGGGAGACTACTACGAGCAGTACTTC.

This clonotype was picked up a small number of times. Compared with germline, one end of the junction differs, possibly owing to a read error. As DNA, the CDR3 is TGCGCCAGCAGAGCAGGCGGTTCCTACAAGCAGTACTTC. This gives the protein CASRAGGSYKQYF. The chain links TRBV5-1 to TRBJ2-7; D ambiguous. The CDR3 has 13 amino acids. Germline-derived CDR1 and CDR2 are SGHRS and YFSETQ.

This clonotype was detected a few times. The rearrangement links TRBV27 to TRBJ1-6, with TRBD1 matching over 7 bases. This CDR3 is built from 18 residues. J was trimmed by 0 bases and V by 1 base; bases with no gene match: 6. Germline V lookup: CDR1 MNHEY, CDR2 SMNVEV (reference sequence). CDR3 region: CASSLFGRDSSYNSPLHF. Written as DNA, the CDR3 is TGTGCCAGCAGTTTATTTGGCCGGGACAGCTCCTATAATTCACCCCTCCACTTT.

The chain combines TRBV11-2 with TRBJ1-1, with D perhaps matching TRBD1 (5 bases). This CDR3 has 13 amino acids. Germline V gives CDR1 SGHAT, CDR2 FQNNGV. Deletions cut 1 base from V and 6 bases from J, with 9 bases between. This chain's CDR3 is CASSLAQGAEAFF. The CDR3 DNA follows: TGTGCCAGCAGCTTAGCTCAAGGGGCTGAAGCTTTCTTT. The complete variable domain, with remaining parts taken from reference TRBV11-2 and TRBJ1-1, reads EAGVAQSPRYKIIEKRQSVAFWCNPISGHATLYWYQQILGQGPKLLIQFQNNGVVDDSQLPKDRFSAERLKGVDSTLKIQPAKLEDSAVYLCASSLAQGAEAFFGQGTRLTVV.

V gene TRBV7-9 combines with J gene TRBJ2-4, with a possible D match to TRBD2 (5 bases). Looked up from germline, CDR1 is SEHNR and CDR2 is FQNEAQ (reference sequence). This CDR3 has 12 amino acids. Between the trimmed V and J ends, which lost 5 bases and 9 bases, there was a span of 11 bases. The CDR3 region is CASSQGLGIQYF. The CDR3 DNA is TGTGCCAGCAGCCAAGGACTGGGCATTCAGTACTTC.

This clonotype was seen a handful of times. This chain uses TRBV11-2 with TRBJ2-7; D tentatively reads TRBD1 or TRBD2 (5 bases each). This CDR3 is 13 amino acids long. V dropped 5 bases and J dropped 3 bases, with 11 bases sitting between them. CDR1 is SGHAT, CDR2 FQNNGV, per germline. The CDR3 region has the DNA TGTGCCAGCAGCCGGGGCCTATTCTACGAGCAGTACTTC. It encodes CASSRGLFYEQYF.

This clonotype appeared a few times. This chain uses TRBV5-1 with TRBJ2-1, with 13 bases matching TRBD2. Germline loops: CDR1 SGHRS, CDR2 YFSETQ. Trimming cost V 3 bases and J 8 bases; bases outside gene matches: 11. The CDR3 runs 17 residues. CDR3 nucleotide sequence: TGCGCCAGCAGCTCATCCCGGACTAGCGGGAGTGAAGATGAGCAGTTCTTC. It specifies CASSSSRTSGSEDEQFF.

The chain joins TRBV4-1 to TRBJ2-3; TRBD2 aligns across 9 bases. The CDR3 is 16 residues long. V lost 3 bases and J lost 4; bases outside the gene matches: 8. Germline V lookup: CDR1 MGHRA, CDR2 YSYEKL. As DNA, the CDR3 is TGCGCCAGCAGCCAGAGAGGAGGACTAGCGTCAGATACGCAGTATTTT. Amino acids: CASSQRGGLASDTQYF.

At least ten counts were recorded for this clonotype. The chain carries TRBV20-1 and TRBJ2-1; the D gene is possibly TRBD2 (5 bases). CDR3 length: 13 amino acids. CDR1 is DFQATT and CDR2 is SNEGSKA in the germline V gene (reference sequence). Trimming removed 7 bases at V and 8 bases at J, with 18 bases between. The CDR3 sequence: CSVVIVGRDEQFF. The DNA of the CDR3 is TGCAGTGTAGTCATTGTTGGGAGAGATGAGCAGTTCTTC.

This clonotype was observed a handful of times. The rearrangement links TRBV12-3 or TRBV12-4 to TRBJ2-3; D may be TRBD2 (6 bases). V gave up 7 bases and J gave up 4 bases, with 18 bases separating them. The CDR3 contains 15 residues. CDR3 sequence: CASTSTLGGADTQYF. CDR3 DNA: TGTGCCAGCACCTCTACTCTGGGCGGGGCAGATACGCAGTATTTT.

In its sample, this clonotype was seen many times. This chain joins TRBV6-2 or TRBV6-3 and TRBJ2-1; D is possibly TRBD1 or TRBD2 (6 bases each). Looked up from germline, CDR1 is MNHEY and CDR2 is SVGEGT. This CDR3 spans 13 amino acids. V lost 3 bases and J lost 8, with 11 bases in between. This CDR3 reads CASSYGGRDEQFF. The CDR3 DNA reads TGTGCCAGCAGTTATGGGGGGCGGGATGAGCAGTTCTTC.

This clonotype was seen at least ten times. The chain couples TRBV18 to TRBJ2-4, with a possible D match to TRBD2 (6 bases). The CDR3 runs 14 residues. Looked up from germline, CDR1 is KGHSH and CDR2 is LQKENI. V was clipped by 3 bases and J by 5 bases, with 11 bases between them. The CDR3 here is CASSPSGRENIQYF. CDR3 bases: TGTGCCAGCTCACCGTCCGGGAGAGAAAACATTCAGTACTTC.

The chain combines TRBV28 with TRBJ2-3, with 7 bases fitting TRBD2. CDR3 size: 13 residues. CDR1 MDHEN and CDR2 SYDVKM come from the germline V gene. J gave up 11 bases and V 7 bases, and 12 bases lay outside the gene matches. The DNA of the CDR3 is TGTGCCAGCACCCTAGGGAGGGAGCCAGGGCAGTATTTT. Amino acid sequence: CASTLGREPGQYF.

The chain recombines TRBV5-1 with TRBJ1-4, with a weak D call TRBD1 (6 bases). Trimming cost V 4 bases and J 7 bases, with 17 bases left between them. The CDR3 has 15 amino acids. The germline V gene has CDR1 SGHRS and CDR2 YFSETQ. In DNA, the CDR3 is TGCGCCAGCAGCCAACAGGGCATTGGGGGTGAAAAACTGTTTTTT. It codes for CASSQQGIGGEKLFF.

This clonotype has a count of ten or more. The V call is TRBV6-6, the J call TRBJ2-7; D gene unclear. V was pared by 0 bases and J by 1 base, with 7 bases between. The CDR3 is 14 residues long. Germline V gene data show CDR1 as MNHNY and CDR2 as SVGAGI (reference sequence). This CDR3 reads CASSYSENSYEQYF. The CDR3 bases are TGTGCCAGCAGTTACTCCGAGAATTCCTACGAGCAGTACTTC.

This clonotype has just a few counts. The chain couples TRBV3-1 to TRBJ1-1; D possibly corresponds to TRBD1 (5 bases). This CDR3 region has 15 residues. Germline V lookup: CDR1 LGHDT, CDR2 YNNKEL (reference sequence). Trimming pared 0 bases from V and 1 base from J, leaving 9 bases between. CDR3 DNA: TGTGCCAGCAGCCAAGATGACAGCTGGAACACTGAAGCTTTCTTT. It encodes CASSQDDSWNTEAFF.